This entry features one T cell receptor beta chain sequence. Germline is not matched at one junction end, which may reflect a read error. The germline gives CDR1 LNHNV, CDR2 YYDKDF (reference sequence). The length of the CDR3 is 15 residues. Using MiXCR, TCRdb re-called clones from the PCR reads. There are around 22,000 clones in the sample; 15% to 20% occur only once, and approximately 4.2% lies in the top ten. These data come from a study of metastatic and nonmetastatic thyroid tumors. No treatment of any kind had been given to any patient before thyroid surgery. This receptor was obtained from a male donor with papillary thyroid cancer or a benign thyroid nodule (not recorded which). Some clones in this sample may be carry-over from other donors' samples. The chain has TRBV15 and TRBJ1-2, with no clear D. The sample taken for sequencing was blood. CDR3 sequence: CATSIDRQTNYCYTF. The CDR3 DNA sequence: TGTGCCACCAGCATAGATCGGCAGACTAACTATTGCTACACCTTC.